This T cell receptor (beta chain) emerged from a study of blood T cells in healthy people across ages. Combining a sample-barcoded 5' primer with a J-beta primer mix, a second PCR ran for roughly 7 to 11 cycles. TCRdb reprocessed the 5' RACE reads via MiXCR and lists one record per CDR3 protein. This table holds more than 600,000 distinct CDR3 sequences, around 25% found once. The data also belong to a second study, concerning T cells of mothers and their children.

The specimen was blood. The sequence derives from a boy aged 5-17 years in good health.

CDR3 in amino acids: CASSLAGLAGGADTQYF. The CDR3 DNA follows: TGTGCCAGCAGTTTAGCGGGACTAGCGGGGGGTGCGGATACGCAGTATTTT. The V call is TRBV12-3 or TRBV12-4, the J call TRBJ2-3; 15 bases match TRBD2. There are 17 residues in the CDR3. Trimming removed 0 bases from V and 6 bases from J; junction bases left unmatched: 4.